Each of the 32 T cell receptor beta chains below was sequenced from the same sample in a study of blood T cell repertoires in COVID-19. Here immunoSEQ multiplex PCR was the method, and the copy in TCRdb shows in-frame clones only, minus some. The data show 49,000 or so clones, over 80% seen once. Specimen: peripheral blood. The receptors stem from a man aged 55 to 69 with active COVID-19.

The chain couples TRBV6-5 to TRBJ2-7, with D unresolved. The CDR3 spans 13 residues. V lost 6 bases to trimming and J lost 3 bases, with 12 bases between them. Germline V CDR1 and CDR2: MNHEY, SVGAGI. The CDR3 bases are TGTGCCAGCAGCCCAGGCATTAGCTACGAGCAGTACTTC. Protein sequence: CASSPGISYEQYF.

The chain carries TRBV4-3 and TRBJ1-1; 7 bases fit TRBD1. The CDR3 sequence is 16 residues long. Germline trimming cut 4 bases from V and 2 bases from J; bases unmatched to any gene: 10. Germline-derived CDR1 and CDR2 are LGHNA and YSLEER. CDR3 sequence (DNA): TGCGCCAGCAGCCCCACACTTGGGGACAGTAACACTGAAGCTTTCTTT. This gives the protein CASSPTLGDSNTEAFF.

As concerns this clone: A junction end diverges from the germline sequence, so it may reflect a read error. Other DNA sequences within the sample encode an identical CDR3. The CDR3 region is CASRSQGAGAHGYTF. The CDR3 DNA reads TGCGCCAGCAGATCACAGGGGGCCGGAGCGCATGGCTACACCTTC. J is TRBJ1-2 and V is TRBV28, with 9 bases identical to TRBD1. The germline CDR1 and CDR2 sequences are MDHEN and SYDVKM. CDR3 size: 15 residues.

The rearrangement links TRBV14 to TRBJ2-1; TRBD2 aligns across 12 bases. Germline V gene sequence: CDR1 SGHDN, CDR2 FVKESK. J lost 4 bases, V lost 4 bases, and 5 bases had no gene match. CDR3 length equals 16 residues. The CDR3: CASSPGLAGRYNEQFF. The CDR3 nucleotides are TGTGCCAGCAGCCCCGGACTAGCGGGGAGGTACAATGAGCAGTTCTTC.

This clone appeared a few times. The V and J genes are TRBV5-3 and TRBJ2-1; tentatively, D is TRBD2 (6 bases). TRBV5-3 belongs to the ORF category, with a function that is uncertain. The CDR3 contains 15 residues. Trimming pared 4 bases from V and 7 bases from J, leaving 18 bases between. In DNA, the CDR3 is TGTGCCAGAAGCCAACGGGGGTTCGGATGGAATGAGCAGTTCTTC. This translates into CARSQRGFGWNEQFF.

The gene calls are TRBV4-1 and TRBJ2-3; tentative D call: TRBD1 (5 bases). Deletions cut 1 base from V and 0 bases from J, with 11 bases between. Germline V gives CDR1 MGHRA, CDR2 YSYEKL. CDR3 length: 16 amino acids. The CDR3 bases are TGCGCCAGCAGCCAAGGAAAGACAGCTAGCACAGATACGCAGTATTTT. It specifies CASSQGKTASTDTQYF.

This clone appeared once. The V and J genes are TRBV30 and TRBJ2-2, with D perhaps TRBD2 (5 bases). The CDR3 contains 15 residues. Between the trimmed V and J ends, which lost 0 bases and 1 base, there was a span of 9 bases. CDR1 and CDR2 (germline): GTSNPN, SVGIG (reference sequence). The CDR3 DNA is TGTGCCTGGAGTGTAGCGGACCTGAACACCGGGGAGCTGTTTTTT. Its protein is CAWSVADLNTGELFF.

This sequence joins TRBV4-1 and TRBJ2-3; possibly TRBD2 for D (5 bases). The CDR3 spans 13 residues. The germline V gene has CDR1 MGHRA and CDR2 YSYEKL. The ends were cut back, 5 bases at V and 3 bases at J, with 9 bases in the middle. In DNA, the CDR3 is TGCGCCAGCAGCAAAACTAGGACAGATACGCAGTATTTT. Protein: CASSKTRTDTQYF.

This sequence joins TRBV19 and TRBJ1-4, with 12 bases matching TRBD1. V lost 5 bases and J lost 8; bases outside the gene matches: 15. CDR3 length: 18 amino acids. The germline gives CDR1 LNHDA, CDR2 SQIVND (reference sequence). The chain's CDR3 is CASSHRDRGPLGDEKLFF. The CDR3 coding sequence is TGTGCCAGTAGTCACCGGGACAGGGGGCCCCTCGGTGACGAAAAACTGTTTTTT.

This clone was seen a few times. J is TRBJ1-4 and V is TRBV28, with a possible D match to TRBD1 (5 bases). There are 20 residues in the CDR3. Germline CDR1 reads MDHEN; CDR2 reads SYDVKM. The V end lost 5 bases, the J end lost 4 bases, and 29 bases lay between the germline ends. The CDR3 sequence is CASSPIKSFLRAGNNEKLFF. The DNA of the CDR3 is TGTGCCAGCAGTCCCATTAAGAGTTTTTTACGGGCAGGGAATAATGAAAAACTGTTTTTT.

The chain couples TRBV25-1 to TRBJ2-1; D may be TRBD2 (6 bases). The germline V gene has CDR1 MGHDK and CDR2 SYGVNS. The germline V and J ends were trimmed by 9 bases and 0 bases, with 24 bases remaining between them. The CDR3 is made up of 18 amino acids. The CDR3 sequence is CASMPGLLPTSSYNEQFF. The CDR3 DNA is TGTGCCAGTATGCCGGGACTCCTCCCTACTAGCTCCTACAATGAGCAGTTCTTC.

The CDR3 region is CASSPQPPHLLKSYNEQFF. CDR3 DNA: TGTGCCAGCAGCCCACAGCCCCCGCACTTGTTGAAGTCCTACAATGAGCAGTTCTTC. The chain recombines TRBV7-2 with TRBJ2-1; D is unresolved. Per germline, CDR1 SGHTA and CDR2 FQGNSA. This CDR3 comprises 19 residues. The germline V and J ends were trimmed by 5 bases and 1 base, with 24 bases remaining between them.

The rearrangement links TRBV5-6 to TRBJ2-3; D unclear. V lost 0 bases and J lost 2, with 10 bases in between. The CDR3 loop spans 15 amino acids. Germline V gives CDR1 SGHDT, CDR2 YYEEEE. The CDR3 loop is CASSLDPSSTDTQYF. The CDR3 DNA sequence: TGTGCCAGCAGCTTGGATCCTAGTTCCACAGATACGCAGTATTTT.

The chain joins TRBV7-9 to TRBJ2-7; no clear D. The V gene lost 6 bases and the J gene lost 5 bases, with 20 bases spanning the gap. Germline CDR1 reads SEHNR; CDR2 reads FQNEAQ (reference sequence). The CDR3 spans 15 residues. The CDR3 DNA sequence: TGTGCCAGCAGTGTCGGTGGTAGAGGTCTGGACGAGCAGTACTTC. The encoded protein is CASSVGGRGLDEQYF.

The genes are TRBV24-1 and TRBJ2-1, with 8 bases that match TRBD2. The J segment lost 6 bases and the V segment lost 3 bases, leaving 9 bases of the junction unmatched. CDR1 and CDR2 (germline): KGHDR, SFDVKD. The CDR3 spans 16 residues. The CDR3: CATSDPGTSYGNEQFF. The DNA of the CDR3 is TGTGCCACCAGTGATCCTGGGACTAGTTATGGCAATGAGCAGTTCTTC.

This chain links TRBV12-3 or TRBV12-4 with TRBJ2-5, with D maybe TRBD2 (6 bases). V was shortened by 3 bases and J by 1 base, with 6 bases between the two germline ends. The CDR3 length is 13 residues. The CDR3 sequence is CASSLGGQETQYF. In nucleotides, the CDR3 is TGTGCCAGCAGTTTGGGGGGCCAAGAGACCCAGTACTTC.

The count of this clone is one. The chain links TRBV5-4 to TRBJ2-1, with 7 bases matching TRBD2. J lost 3 bases, V lost 4 bases, and 10 bases had no gene match. Germline V gives CDR1 SGHNT, CDR2 YYREEE (reference sequence). The CDR3 spans 16 residues. CDR3 region: CASSPVAGVNYNEQFF. As DNA, the CDR3 is TGTGCCAGCAGCCCCGTGGCGGGAGTAAACTACAATGAGCAGTTCTTC.

V and J are TRBV2 and TRBJ2-2, with D possibly TRBD1 on 5 matching bases. V lost 6 bases to trimming and J lost 0 bases, with 14 bases between them. The CDR3 sequence is 16 residues long. The germline CDR1 and CDR2 sequences are SNHLY and FYNNEI. The CDR3 reads CASSTPPGTNTGELFF. DNA for the CDR3: TGTGCCAGCAGCACCCCACCAGGGACGAACACCGGGGAGCTGTTTTTT.

This clone is a singleton in its sample. The rearrangement uses TRBV18 and TRBJ2-4; 9 bases fit TRBD1. The V gene's germline CDR1 is KGHSH and CDR2 LQKENI. The CDR3 is made up of 15 amino acids. The V and J ends lost 2 bases and 3 bases, in that order; junction bases with no gene match: 2. CDR3 DNA sequence: TGTGCCAGCTCACCATCGACAGGGGGCAAAAACATTCAGTACTTC. Amino acids: CASSPSTGGKNIQYF.

J is TRBJ2-2 and V is TRBV29-1; TRBD2 is a possible D gene (5 bases). The V and J ends lost 6 bases and 0 bases respectively, with 14 bases between them. Germline V gene lookup returns CDR1 SQVTM and CDR2 ANQGSEA. This CDR3 has 15 residues. This CDR3 reads CSVRGGTANTGELFF. CDR3 bases: TGCAGCGTCCGAGGAGGCACAGCGAACACCGGGGAGCTGTTTTTT.

This chain joins TRBV25-1 and TRBJ2-5; D remains unclear. The V gene lost 1 base and the J gene lost 1 base, with 7 bases spanning the gap. This CDR3 comprises 14 residues. The germline CDR1 and CDR2 sequences are MGHDK and SYGVNS. CDR3 sequence reads: CASSEFGSQETQYF. CDR3 sequence (DNA): TGTGCCAGCAGTGAATTTGGCTCCCAAGAGACCCAGTACTTC.

In its sample, this clone was seen once. The chain carries TRBV6-2 or TRBV6-3 and TRBJ2-2, with 7 bases fitting TRBD2. CDR3 size: 17 residues. Germline loops: CDR1 MNHEY, CDR2 SVGEGT. V gave up 2 bases and J gave up 0 bases; unmatched junction bases: 6. For the CDR3, the DNA is TGTGCCAGCAGTTACGGCCTTAGCGGGTCGAACACCGGGGAGCTGTTTTTT. Its protein is CASSYGLSGSNTGELFF.

V and J are TRBV6-6 and TRBJ1-3; 7 bases agree with TRBD1. The CDR3 is 14 amino acids. V lost 5 bases to trimming and J lost 7 bases; unmatched junction nucleotides: 8. Germline-derived CDR1 and CDR2 are MNHNY and SVGAGI (reference sequence). For the CDR3, the DNA is TGTGCCAGCAGTACGGGACAGTTCCGGAACACCATATATTTT. Translating it yields CASSTGQFRNTIYF.

The rearrangement links TRBV10-3 to TRBJ2-5; tentative D call: TRBD1 (5 bases). Germline values: CDR1 ENHRY, CDR2 SYGVKD. V was pared by 0 bases and J by 4 bases, with 9 bases between. The CDR3 is 14 amino acids. The CDR3 spells CAISESGRGETQYF. DNA of the CDR3: TGTGCCATCAGTGAGTCGGGAAGGGGAGAGACCCAGTACTTC.

The chain couples TRBV2 to TRBJ1-1; a weak D match, TRBD1 (6 bases). This CDR3 has 14 residues. Germline CDR1 SNHLY, CDR2 FYNNEI. V lost 4 bases and J 2 bases, leaving 11 bases between the germline ends. The CDR3 reads CASSVDRFNTEAFF. For the CDR3, the DNA is TGTGCCAGCAGTGTTGACAGGTTTAACACTGAAGCTTTCTTT.

The V and J genes are TRBV28 and TRBJ2-6, with TRBD1 matching over 7 bases. The CDR3 length is 17 residues. Germline V gene sequence: CDR1 MDHEN, CDR2 SYDVKM. Losses at the gene ends were 4 bases for V and 0 bases for J; bases not matched to a gene: 6. The CDR3 sequence: CASSSPTGPSGANVLTF. The CDR3 DNA follows: TGTGCCAGCAGTTCCCCGACAGGGCCCTCTGGGGCCAACGTCCTGACTTTC.

Only a few counts were recorded for this clone. The junction and the germline gene differ at one end; a read error may be behind it. The CDR3 reads CASSQRPGLALF. DNA for the CDR3: TGTGCCAGCAGCCAACGACCCGGACTAGCGCTTTTT. J is TRBJ2-3 and V is TRBV6-6; 9 nucleotides agree with TRBD2. The CDR3 is made up of 12 amino acids. CDR1 and CDR2 (germline): MNHNY, SVGAGI (reference sequence).

The gene calls are TRBV4-3 and TRBJ1-1; TRBD1 matches 9 bases. With V trimmed by 6 bases and J by 0 bases, 8 bases remained unmatched. This CDR3 spans 16 amino acids. CDR1 and CDR2 from the germline V gene are LGHNA and YSLEER. Here the CDR3 DNA reads TGCGCCAGCAGTCGCGTCTGGACAGGGGTGAACACTGAAGCTTTCTTT. Amino acid sequence: CASSRVWTGVNTEAFF.

The table lists this clone with a count of one. The CDR3 here is CASGLAWDEQFF. As DNA, the CDR3 is TGTGCCAGCGGACTAGCATGGGATGAGCAGTTCTTC. V usage is TRBV6-6 and J usage is TRBJ2-1, with 8 bases identical to TRBD2. Per the germline V gene, CDR1 is MNHNY and CDR2 is SVGAGI (reference sequence). The CDR3 covers 12 residues. The J segment lost 8 bases and the V segment lost 8 bases, leaving 5 bases of the junction unmatched.

The gene calls are TRBV6-1 and TRBJ1-1; the match to TRBD1 covers 8 bases. V gave up 0 bases and J gave up 10 bases; unmatched junction bases: 7. The germline V gene has CDR1 MNHNS and CDR2 SASEGT. The length of the CDR3 is 14 residues. CDR3 bases: TGTGCCAGCAGTGAAGCGGGGACAGGTCTTAGAGCTTTCTTT. Translated: CASSEAGTGLRAFF.

The J gene is TRBJ2-7, the V gene TRBV10-3; 7 bases are a match to TRBD2. CDR3 length: 14 residues. Per the germline V gene, CDR1 is ENHRY and CDR2 is SYGVKD. Unmatched junction bases numbered 14, after V lost 9 bases and J lost 6 bases. The CDR3 loop is CAIREGMGASEQYF. In DNA form, the CDR3 reads TGTGCCATTAGGGAGGGAATGGGAGCGTCCGAGCAGTACTTC.

In its sample, this clone was seen once. This chain joins TRBV28 and TRBJ2-7; 14 bases match TRBD2. The germline V gene encodes CDR1 MDHEN and CDR2 SYDVKM. Unmatched junction bases numbered 5, after V lost 6 bases and J lost 7 bases. The CDR3 is made up of 14 amino acids. Written as DNA, the CDR3 is TGTGCCAGCAGGGGACTAGCGGGAGTGAGGGAGCAGTACTTC. It is translated as CASRGLAGVREQYF.